What follows are 14 T cell receptor beta chains derived from one specimen sequenced in a study of tumor-infiltrating lymphocytes in localized non-small cell lung cancer. The table came from immunoSEQ multiplex PCR; TCRdb's copy has only in-frame clones and leaves some out. The data hold 9,000 to 15,000 clones, with just over 65% observed a single time. The material sequenced was uninvolved lung tissue not adjacent to the tumor. The receptors were gathered from a human donor with non-small cell lung cancer.

The J gene is TRBJ2-3, the V gene TRBV27; 13 nucleotides line up with TRBD2. Germline assignment: CDR1 MNHEY and CDR2 SMNVEV (reference sequence). CDR3 length equals 15 residues. J lost 8 bases, V lost 5 bases, and 7 bases had no gene match. In nucleotides, the CDR3 is TGTGCCAGCAGTGAAAGACTAGCGGGGGGAGGTACGCAGTATTTT. Encoded protein: CASSERLAGGGTQYF.

The chain has TRBV9 and TRBJ2-3; TRBD1 or TRBD2 may be the D gene (5 bases each). Trimming took 0 bases from V and 1 from J, leaving 9 bases between them. The length of the CDR3 is 15 residues. Germline CDR1 reads SGDLS; CDR2 reads YYNGEE. For the CDR3, the DNA is TGTGCCAGCAGCGTAGTAAAGGGACGCACAGATACGCAGTATTTT. It specifies CASSVVKGRTDTQYF.

This clone is a singleton in its sample. This chain connects TRBV5-1 to TRBJ2-1; TRBD2 might be the D (6 bases). Germline loops: CDR1 SGHRS, CDR2 YFSETQ. The CDR3 is made up of 14 amino acids. The V end lost 2 bases, the J end lost 8 bases, and 14 bases lay between the germline ends. The DNA for the CDR3 is TGCGCCAGCAGCTTTCGACCTAGCGTCGATGAGCAGTTCTTC. Its translation: CASSFRPSVDEQFF.

The chain recombines TRBV28 with TRBJ1-2, with 10 bases lining up with TRBD1. Germline assignment: CDR1 MDHEN and CDR2 SYDVKM. Unmatched junction bases numbered 21, after V lost 1 base and J lost 4 bases. The CDR3 length is 21 residues. CDR3 protein: CASSLFRQGASRVSRGYGYTF. CDR3 bases: TGTGCCAGCAGTTTATTCCGACAGGGGGCGTCCCGTGTGTCGCGTGGCTATGGCTACACCTTC.

J is TRBJ1-2 and V is TRBV14; the D gene is possibly TRBD1 (6 bases). This CDR3 region has 13 residues. Trimming removed 4 bases at V and 6 bases at J, with 12 bases between. The germline CDR1 and CDR2 sequences are SGHDN and FVKESK. As DNA, the CDR3 is TGTGCCAGCAGCCGAGCAGGGGTCCATGGCTACACCTTC. Its translation is CASSRAGVHGYTF.

The chain combines TRBV7-2 with TRBJ2-7; D remains unclear. With 5 bases removed from V and 2 bases from J, the gap between germline ends came to 22 bases. The CDR3 is 17 amino acids. Per germline, CDR1 SGHTA and CDR2 FQGNSA. The CDR3 sequence is CASSPTGRQVSPYEQYF. The CDR3, as DNA: TGTGCCAGCAGCCCTACCGGAAGGCAGGTGTCCCCCTACGAGCAGTACTTC.

The rearrangement uses TRBV4-1 and TRBJ2-3; D is perhaps TRBD2 (7 bases). Trimming left V 5 bases short and J 3 bases short, with 21 bases between. The CDR3 covers 17 residues. The germline gives CDR1 MGHRA, CDR2 YSYEKL. This CDR3 is CASSTHTKGGQTDTQYF. Written as DNA, the CDR3 is TGCGCCAGCAGCACACATACAAAGGGGGGGCAGACAGATACGCAGTATTTT.

This chain uses TRBV6-1 with TRBJ1-6; 9 bases are a match to TRBD1. Germline V CDR1 and CDR2: MNHNS, SASEGT. The J segment lost 5 bases and the V segment lost 4 bases, leaving 3 bases of the junction unmatched. This CDR3 spans 15 amino acids. The CDR3 loop is CASSVWTGDNSPLHF. The CDR3 coding sequence is TGTGCCAGCAGTGTTTGGACAGGGGATAATTCACCCCTCCACTTT.

The chain joins TRBV9 to TRBJ2-7; 8 bases are shared with TRBD1. V gave up 0 bases and J gave up 2 bases; unmatched junction bases: 7. The germline V gene encodes CDR1 SGDLS and CDR2 YYNGEE. The CDR3 sequence is 16 residues long. DNA of the CDR3: TGTGCCAGCAGCGTAGCCGCGACAGGGGCTCCCTACGAGCAGTACTTC. Its protein is CASSVAATGAPYEQYF.

The chain employs TRBV7-2 and TRBJ1-1, with D possibly matching TRBD1 (6 bases). The germline gives CDR1 SGHTA, CDR2 FQGNSA. This CDR3 contains 15 residues. With 0 bases removed from V and 0 bases from J, the gap between germline ends came to 8 bases. The CDR3 DNA reads as TGTGCCAGCAGCTTAGCTGGGGGCTTGAACACTGAAGCTTTCTTT. Its translation is CASSLAGGLNTEAFF.

The V and J genes are TRBV12-2 and TRBJ2-7; the D segment call TRBD1 is taken from the table without a DNA check. TRBV12-2 is termed a pseudogene. The length of the CDR3 is 11 residues. The CDR3 loop reads CAHPRGGEQYF. The CDR3 DNA reads as TGTGCCCACCCAAGAGGGGGCGAGCAGTACTTC.

This chain uses TRBV4-1 with TRBJ1-5; D uncertain. Trimming stripped 5 bases from V and 0 bases from J, with 8 bases between. CDR3 length: 14 amino acids. CDR1 and CDR2 (germline): MGHRA, YSYEKL. Written as DNA, the CDR3 is TGCGCCAGCAGCGGGAGGACTAGCAATCAGCCCCAGCATTTT. It specifies CASSGRTSNQPQHF.

This clone is large. The chain recombines TRBV28 with TRBJ2-3; D is perhaps TRBD1 (5 bases). This CDR3 spans 15 amino acids. V was trimmed by 5 bases and J by 0 bases, leaving 12 bases between them. Germline lookup yields CDR1 MDHEN and CDR2 SYDVKM. The CDR3 region is CASSGLGESTDTQYF. For the CDR3, the DNA is TGTGCCAGCAGTGGGTTAGGGGAAAGCACAGATACGCAGTATTTT.

The chain couples TRBV4-2 to TRBJ1-2, with 9 bases matching TRBD1. Trimming cost V 5 bases and J 1 base; bases outside gene matches: 5. Germline values: CDR1 LGHNA, CDR2 YNFKEQ. This CDR3 has 15 residues. The DNA of the CDR3 is TGTGCCAGCAGCTTAAGGGACAGGGATAACTATGGCTACACCTTC. Its protein is CASSLRDRDNYGYTF.